This TCR beta chain was identified during a study of T cell clonality in common variable immunodeficiency. Sequencing used immunoSEQ multiplex PCR; TCRdb keeps in-frame clones, though not all of them. There are around 45,000 clones in the sample, none observed a single time. This CDR3 is built from 15 residues. Germline V lookup: CDR1 SGHTA, CDR2 FQGTGA. Trimming cost V 5 bases and J 3 bases, with 15 bases left between them. This clone occurred many times. Its specificity is not known. Read coverage stops 3 residues before the CDR3 terminus; the germline J gene supplies the remainder. Study-level results: Patient heterogeneity in the CVID cohort limited correlations between repertoire features and clinical complications.

V is TRBV7-3 and J is TRBJ2-3; D may be TRBD1 (5 bases). The clonotype comes from a person aged 18 to 75 in good health. The sample comprised peripheral blood mononuclear cells. CDR3 region: CASSLNQGMTDTQYF. The covered CDR3 bases are TGTGCCAGCAGCCTAAACCAGGGCATGACAGATACG.